This entry is about one T cell receptor (beta chain). There is no known antigen for this receptor. Per-nucleotide qualities are absent, and no much larger clonotype sits a single base away. The data stem from a study of blood T cell repertoires in COVID-19 (dated by TCRdb to about 2020). Some background on the complete study: Collaborator samples came from the United States, Italy and Spain and covered acute and convalescent phases of COVID-19. The prospective study material was composed of cDNA or gDNA derived from T cells, B-cell-depleted T cells, or PBMCs. Deeply sampled blood TCRbeta repertoires from subjects exposed to, actively infected with, or recovered from COVID-19 were included in the dataset. A freely available public database, intended as a resource for researchers studying the immune response to SARS-CoV-2, is where the repertoires were released. The samples were drawn from the first 160 participants of the ongoing ImmuneRACE study and from some 1,300 subjects provided by 6 global collaborators. The sample metadata nearly always contained a de-identified subject ID, COVID-19 status, age in years and sex. Where HLA class I and class II types were available, the types were taken from metadata supplied by the sample provider, not from assay-based typing. Overall study outcomes, separate from this receptor: The amount of clinical and demographic metadata varied by source and participant and was provided uncurated.

At one collaborating source in Seattle, patients were enrolled during active infection and were followed longitudinally through the course of disease. The collaborating institutions used their own protocols to collect whole blood in K2EDTA tubes. For TCRbeta analysis, collaborators shipped samples as frozen whole blood, isolated PBMCs, or DNA extracted from either of those sample types. In the germline V gene (reference sequence), CDR1 corresponds to SEHNR and CDR2 to FQNEAQ. Germline trimming: 5 bases from V, 6 bases from J; junction bases outside gene matches: 5. The CDR3, cysteine through phenylalanine, is 15 amino acids long. Solely the CDR3 DNA is kept, with 45 bases framed from the first base. The immunoSEQ Assay, a bias-controlled multiplex PCR, was used to amplify TCRbeta CDR3 regions from genomic DNA. Regarding the original processing steps: The number of nucleated cells in each sample was estimated by amplification of reference gene primers within the assay. To quantify the absolute abundance of each unique TCRbeta CDR3 rearrangement, sequence reads were collapsed and filtered. For each sample, productive Simpson clonality was calculated as the square root of Simpson's diversity index across productive rearrangements. The clones in this table, taken by TCRdb from immuneACCESS, are in-frame only. Not every clone is retained; where verified, under half of the shortfall comes from an unresolved V gene, and the cause of the rest is unknown. V, J and clone size reflect that table, while D and trimming were determined from the DNA. This sample lists over 150,000 clones; more than 70% were detected once. Of the sample, 15% to 20% falls within the top ten clones.

The material sequenced was peripheral blood. The V gene is TRBV7-9 and the J gene is TRBJ1-4; the central 11 bases match TRBD1. The TCR originated in a middle-aged man with COVID-19, enrolled during active disease. At the DNA level, the sequence is TGTGCCAGCAGCCAAGGACAGGGGGCGCATGAAAAACTGTTTTTT. Its translation is CASSQGQGAHEKLFF.